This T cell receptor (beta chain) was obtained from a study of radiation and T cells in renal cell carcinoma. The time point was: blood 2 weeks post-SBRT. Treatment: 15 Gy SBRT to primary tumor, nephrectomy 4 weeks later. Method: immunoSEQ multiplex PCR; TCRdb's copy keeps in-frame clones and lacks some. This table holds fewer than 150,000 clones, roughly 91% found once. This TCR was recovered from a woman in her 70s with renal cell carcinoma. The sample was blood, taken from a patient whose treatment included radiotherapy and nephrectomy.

The CDR3 sequence: CASSAGQGYNSPLHF. The DNA of the CDR3 is TGTGCCAGCAGCGCGGGACAGGGCTATAATTCACCCCTCCACTTT. The V and J genes are TRBV9 and TRBJ1-6; 9 bases fit TRBD1. Trimming cost V 3 bases and J 3 bases; bases outside gene matches: 1. The CDR3 spans 15 residues. CDR1 is SGDLS, CDR2 YYNGEE, per germline.